This TCR beta chain is from a study of T cells after yellow fever vaccination. General observations from the study: Highly abundant clonotypes carried over from the bulk population could end up in FACS-sorted repertoires as contaminants. Although most clonotypes did not, a small share appeared in both CD4 and CD8 compartments.

The CDR3 runs to 15 residues. Trimming removed 3 bases from V and 1 base from J; junction bases left unmatched: 2. Germline CDR1 SGHKS, CDR2 YYEKEE (reference sequence). On this clonotype: Its cognate antigen is unknown.

TCRdb re-called the 5' RACE reads through MiXCR, storing one row per CDR3 protein. Here the sample spans roughly 250,000 distinct CDR3 sequences, over 10% being singletons. The source of this sequence is a man aged 25 to 45 who received the YFV17D yellow fever vaccine. The sequences come from CD4+ T cells sorted from PBMCs, collected 45 days after the yellow fever booster vaccination. This rearrangement joins TRBV5-5 to TRBJ2-3, with 10 bases lining up with TRBD2. The CDR3 protein is CASSWGTSGTDTQYF. The CDR3 DNA is TGTGCCAGCAGCTGGGGGACTAGCGGCACAGATACGCAGTATTTT. The full variable domain, in which reference TRBV5-5 and TRBJ2-3 provide the parts outside the CDR3, is DAGVTQSPTHLIKTRGQQVTLRCSPISGHKSVSWYQQVLGQGPQFIFQYYEKEERGRGNFPDRFSARQFPNYSSELNVNALLLGDSALYLCASSWGTSGTDTQYFGPGTRLTVL.